This is a list of T cell receptor beta chains from one sample in a study of cytomegalovirus exposure and HLA in healthy donors. The table came from immunoSEQ multiplex PCR; TCRdb's copy has only in-frame clones and leaves some out. Of some 160,000 clones in the sample, around 82% were seen once. Source material: PBMCs. The origin of the receptors is a man in his 60s in good health and CMV-seronegative. The CDR3 runs from the conserved cysteine through the conserved F or W. D genes are given only for firm matches. Size tells how often a clone was seen (once, few, many) or the class of an expanded clone, and some rows leave it out.

v_gene,abundance,d_gene,j_gene,CDR3aa,CDR3nt
TRBV4-3,.,.,TRBJ1-1,CASSQDPGQNTEAFF,TGCGCCAGCAGCCAAGATCCAGGGCAAAACACTGAAGCTTTCTTT
TRBV14,.,.,TRBJ1-3,CASRRNEGSGNTIYF,TGTGCCAGCAGACGAAACGAGGGTTCTGGAAACACCATATATTTT
TRBV30,.,.,TRBJ2-7,CAWSGGGRGYEQYF,TGTGCCTGGAGTGGAGGGGGAAGAGGCTACGAGCAGTACTTC
TRBV29-1,.,TRBD1,TRBJ1-2,CSVDGQGAYGYTF,TGCAGCGTTGATGGACAGGGGGCTTACGGCTACACCTTC
TRBV4-2,.,TRBD1,TRBJ1-4,CASSQETGDEKLFF,TGTGCCAGCAGCCAAGAAACAGGGGATGAAAAACTGTTTTTT
TRBV30,once,.,TRBJ2-7,CAWRQGPHEQYF,TGTGCCTGGAGACAGGGACCCCACGAGCAGTACTTC
TRBV5-1,.,TRBD2,TRBJ2-3,CASSWGLAGTDTQYF,TGCGCCAGCAGCTGGGGACTAGCGGGGACAGATACGCAGTATTTT
TRBV4-1,.,.,TRBJ2-7,CASSQDRGSYEQYF,TGCGCCAGCAGCCAAGATCGGGGATCCTACGAGCAGTACTTC
TRBV15,.,TRBD1,TRBJ2-7,CATRRDRTPYEQYF,TGTGCCACGAGACGGGACAGGACGCCCTACGAGCAGTACTTC
TRBV5-1,.,TRBD2,TRBJ2-3,CASTEGGGGVTDTQYF,TGCGCCAGCACCGAGGGCGGCGGGGGGGTCACAGATACGCAGTATTTT
TRBV29-1,.,TRBD2,TRBJ2-7,CSVVTGAGGPYEQYF,TGCAGCGTTGTAACGGGAGCGGGAGGACCCTACGAGCAGTACTTC
TRBV9,.,TRBD1,TRBJ2-5,CASSFGTGWVETQYF,TGTGCCAGCAGCTTCGGGACAGGGTGGGTCGAGACCCAGTACTTC
TRBV29-1,.,TRBD1,TRBJ1-2,CSVGGPGQGNYGYTF,TGCAGCGTTGGGGGTCCGGGACAGGGGAACTATGGCTACACCTTC
TRBV6-5,.,.,TRBJ1-1,CASRRVRGDTEAFF,TGTGCCAGCAGGAGGGTTCGGGGGGACACTGAAGCTTTCTTT
TRBV2,.,TRBD1,TRBJ2-2,CASSRDRGTGELFF,TGTGCCAGCAGTCGGGACAGGGGGACCGGGGAGCTGTTTTTT
TRBV5-1,.,.,TRBJ1-1,CASSLGAGLNTEAFF,TGCGCCAGCAGCTTGGGGGCAGGGCTTAACACTGAAGCTTTCTTT
TRBV11-2,few,.,TRBJ2-5,CASSLEGGNRYSETQYF,TGTGCCAGCAGCTTAGAGGGCGGGAATCGTTATTCAGAGACCCAGTACTTC
TRBV5-4,.,.,TRBJ1-1,CASSLDGTLGMNTEAFF,TGTGCCAGCAGCTTGGATGGGACATTGGGCATGAACACTGAAGCTTTCTTT
TRBV7-9,.,.,TRBJ2-5,CASSLTSRETQYF,TGTGCCAGCAGCTTAACTAGTAGGGAGACCCAGTACTTC
TRBV10-3,.,TRBD2,TRBJ2-3,CAIRGVAGRDTQYF,TGTGCCATCAGGGGGGTAGCGGGTCGAGATACGCAGTATTTT
TRBV11-2,.,.,TRBJ2-2,CASSLLTGELFF,TGTGCCAGCAGCTTACTCACCGGGGAGCTGTTTTTT
TRBV5-1,.,.,TRBJ2-7,CASSARSGFTSYEQYF,TGCGCCAGCAGCGCGAGGAGTGGGTTCACCTCCTACGAGCAGTACTTC
TRBV29-1,.,.,TRBJ1-2,CSVVKPDSNYGYTF,TGCAGCGTTGTAAAACCTGACTCTAACTATGGCTACACCTTC
TRBV5-6,.,TRBD1,TRBJ2-5,CASSTPGQANQETQYF,TGTGCCAGCAGCACACCGGGACAGGCGAACCAAGAGACCCAGTACTTC
TRBV4-2,.,TRBD2,TRBJ2-1,CASSRGEAGELNEQFF,TGTGCCAGCAGCCGGGGAGAAGCGGGAGAACTCAATGAGCAGTTCTTC
TRBV6-1,few,TRBD1,TRBJ2-5,CASSELGQGQETQYF,TGTGCCAGCAGTGAACTTGGACAGGGCCAAGAGACCCAGTACTTC
TRBV5-1,.,.,TRBJ2-7,CASSSGHGRSYEQYF,TGCGCCAGCAGCTCCGGACACGGACGGTCCTACGAGCAGTACTTC
TRBV5-4,.,.,TRBJ2-3,CASSLGFKRSTDTQYF,TGTGCCAGCAGCTTGGGTTTCAAGCGGAGTACAGATACGCAGTATTTT
TRBV9,few,TRBD1,TRBJ2-7,CASSPDRGGDEQYF,TGTGCCAGCAGCCCCGACAGGGGGGGGGACGAGCAGTACTTC
TRBV14,.,TRBD1,TRBJ1-4,CASSQVGQEEGEKLFF,TGTGCCAGCAGCCAAGTTGGACAGGAGGAAGGTGAAAAACTGTTTTTT
TRBV7-2,.,TRBD1,TRBJ2-7,CASSVGTGEQYF,TGTGCCAGCAGCGTCGGGACAGGCGAGCAGTACTTC
TRBV5-1,.,TRBD2,TRBJ2-7,CASSWGSGGSYEQYF,TGCGCCAGCAGCTGGGGTAGCGGGGGGTCCTACGAGCAGTACTTC
TRBV29-1,.,TRBD1,TRBJ1-1,CSVGTANTEAFF,TGCAGCGTCGGGACAGCAAACACTGAAGCTTTCTTT
TRBV10-1,.,.,TRBJ1-1,CASSESRAVAEAFF,TGCGCCAGCAGTGAGTCGAGGGCCGTTGCCGAAGCTTTCTTT
TRBV28,few,.,TRBJ1-5,CASSLGQAGSPQHF,TGTGCCAGCAGTTTAGGGCAGGCCGGTTCTCCCCAGCATTTT
TRBV6-5,.,.,TRBJ1-2,CASRQQENYGYTF,TGTGCCAGCAGGCAACAGGAGAACTATGGCTACACCTTC
TRBV9,.,.,TRBJ2-7,CASSGRTGSLYEQYF,TGTGCCAGCAGCGGACGCACAGGGTCCCTCTACGAGCAGTACTTC
TRBV7-8,.,.,TRBJ1-2,CASSLLAGGDYGYTF,TGTGCCAGCAGCTTACTAGCGGGGGGAGACTATGGCTACACCTTC
TRBV7-9,.,.,TRBJ2-4,CASSLPVIAKNIQYF,TGTGCCAGCAGCTTACCAGTTATAGCCAAAAACATTCAGTACTTC
TRBV15,.,.,TRBJ2-2,CATSSSRGTVSRLFF,TGTGCCACCAGCTCCAGCAGGGGAACGGTTAGCAGGCTGTTTTTT
TRBV10-1,.,.,TRBJ1-1,CASSEYRENTEAFF,TGCGCCAGCAGTGAGTACAGGGAGAACACTGAAGCTTTCTTT
TRBV6-1,few,.,TRBJ1-5,CATRYPGNQPQHF,TGTGCCACCCGGTATCCGGGCAATCAGCCCCAGCATTTT
TRBV10-1,.,TRBD1,TRBJ1-1,CASSRDSLGTEAFF,TGCGCCAGCAGTCGGGACAGCCTCGGGACTGAAGCTTTCTTT
TRBV11-2,.,TRBD1,TRBJ2-7,CASSLDLTGGFYEQYF,TGTGCCAGCAGCTTAGATTTGACAGGGGGTTTCTACGAGCAGTACTTC
TRBV5-1,.,TRBD1,TRBJ1-1,CASSPKTGVVWHTEAFF,TGCGCCAGCAGCCCAAAGACAGGGGTAGTTTGGCACACTGAAGCTTTCTTT
TRBV9,.,TRBD1,TRBJ2-7,CASSPRTGSHSYEQYF,TGTGCCAGCAGCCCCCGGACAGGATCCCACTCCTACGAGCAGTACTTC
TRBV6-5,.,TRBD1,TRBJ1-1,CASSITGDTEAFF,TGTGCCAGCAGCATAACAGGGGATACTGAAGCTTTCTTT
TRBV19,.,TRBD1,TRBJ2-7,CASSPKNTGGGYEQYF,TGTGCCAGTAGTCCGAAAAACACAGGGGGCGGCTACGAGCAGTACTTC
TRBV4-2,few,TRBD2,TRBJ2-7,CASRPTSGSYEQYF,TGTGCCAGCAGGCCTACTAGCGGGAGCTACGAGCAGTACTTC
TRBV29-1,.,.,TRBJ1-1,CSVAGDGGTEAFF,TGCAGCGTTGCGGGGGACGGTGGCACTGAAGCTTTCTTT
TRBV7-6,.,.,TRBJ1-1,CASSLGSAAVAEAFF,TGTGCCAGCAGCTTAGGAAGCGCCGCGGTAGCTGAAGCTTTCTTT
TRBV28,once,TRBD1,TRBJ2-3,CASSSWTGLDTDTQYF,TGTGCCAGCAGTTCCTGGACAGGATTGGACACAGATACGCAGTATTTT
TRBV5-8,once,.,TRBJ1-6,CASSLRGNSPLHF,TGTGCCAGCAGCTTAAGGGGTAATTCACCCCTCCACTTT
TRBV28,.,.,TRBJ1-1,CASVWSLRNTEAFF,TGTGCCAGCGTTTGGAGTTTGAGGAACACTGAAGCTTTCTTT
TRBV6-5,few,TRBD2,TRBJ2-3,CASSRTSGRTDTQYF,TGTGCCAGCAGCCGAACTAGCGGCCGCACAGATACGCAGTATTTT